These 27 T cell receptor beta chains share one sample of origin, sequenced in a study of coeliac disease. Profiling relied on immunoSEQ multiplex PCR, and the TCRdb table lists in-frame clones only, not all of them. The top ten clones hold 8% to 10% of a sample with fewer than 4,500 clones, roughly three quarters of them seen once. Sequencing used intraepithelial lymphocytes from the gut. The receptors shown here come from a man under 40 with celiac disease.

This clone was seen once. V is TRBV6-1 and J is TRBJ2-2; D is possibly TRBD1 (5 bases). From germline, CDR1 is MNHNS and CDR2 SASEGT. There are 15 residues in the CDR3. V was shortened by 3 bases and J by 2 bases, with 10 bases between the two germline ends. The CDR3 here is CASSEGRTNTGELFF. CDR3 nucleotides: TGTGCCAGCAGTGAGGGGCGGACCAACACCGGGGAGCTGTTTTTT.

The chain recombines TRBV9 with TRBJ1-4; the match to TRBD1 covers 7 bases. The V gene end was trimmed by 3 bases and the J gene end by 5 bases; junction bases not matched to a gene: 7. The CDR3 is made up of 15 amino acids. Germline loops: CDR1 SGDLS, CDR2 YYNGEE. Here the CDR3 reads CASSGQQGLNEKLFF. CDR3 in DNA: TGTGCCAGCAGCGGACAACAGGGGTTGAATGAAAAACTGTTTTTT.

This clone was picked up one time. The chain has TRBV7-2 and TRBJ2-5; TRBD1 is a possible D gene (6 bases). The end of the DNA is better explained by TRBJ2-7, so the J call may be wrong. Germline-derived CDR1 and CDR2 are SGHTA and FQGNSA. The CDR3 length is 14 residues. CDR3 nucleotide sequence: TGTGCCAGCAGCCAAAGCCGGGACAACTACGAGCAGTACTTC. This gives the protein CASSQSRDNYEQYF.

CDR3 in DNA: TGCGCCAGCAGCCTGGTAGCCCACGCAACTAATGAAAAACTGTTTTTT. Encoded protein: CASSLVAHATNEKLFF. The chain is built from TRBV5-1 and TRBJ1-4; D unclear. The CDR3 has 16 residues. V lost 4 bases, J lost 0 bases, and 13 bases lay in between. Germline assignment: CDR1 SGHRS and CDR2 YFSETQ.

This clone showed up just once. CDR3: CASSQAPRRQGATDTQYF. CDR3 coding DNA: TGCGCCAGCAGCCAAGCCCCCAGGCGACAGGGTGCCACAGATACGCAGTATTTT. The rearrangement joins TRBV4-1 to TRBJ2-3; 7 bases fit TRBD1. Per the germline V gene, CDR1 is MGHRA and CDR2 is YSYEKL. This CDR3 comprises 18 residues. The J segment lost 2 bases and the V segment lost 1 base, leaving 12 bases of the junction unmatched.

This sequence joins TRBV29-1 and TRBJ1-2, with 7 bases fitting TRBD1. The CDR3 has 12 amino acids. V lost 5 bases, J lost 8 bases, and 8 bases stayed unmatched. CDR1 SQVTM and CDR2 ANQGSEA come from the germline V gene. The CDR3 spells CSVSTGDIGYTF. CDR3 sequence (DNA): TGCAGCGTTTCCACAGGGGATATAGGCTACACCTTC.

The chain carries TRBV29-1 and TRBJ1-1, with 7 bases lining up with TRBD1. The CDR3 sequence is 17 residues long. With V trimmed by 5 bases and J by 1 base, 16 bases remained unmatched. CDR1 is SQVTM and CDR2 is ANQGSEA in the germline V gene. The CDR3 is CSVPGRGSLNPNTEAFF. The CDR3 region has the DNA TGCAGCGTTCCGGGCAGGGGGTCCCTTAATCCGAACACTGAAGCTTTCTTT.

The rearrangement links TRBV11-1 to TRBJ2-1, with 8 bases that match TRBD2. The germline CDR1 and CDR2 sequences are SGHAT and FQDESV (reference sequence). The CDR3 is made up of 14 amino acids. V shed 5 bases and J 10 bases; nucleotides not matched to a gene: 10. The DNA of the CDR3 is TGTGCCAGCAGCGAAAGCGGGAGTTTTGACGAGCAGTTCTTC. This gives the protein CASSESGSFDEQFF.

The chain recombines TRBV7-2 with TRBJ2-7; 13 bases fit TRBD2. From germline, CDR1 is SGHTA and CDR2 FQGNSA. V was pared by 5 bases and J by 9 bases, with 7 bases of the junction left unmatched. This CDR3 spans 14 amino acids. CDR3 residues: CASSPRTSGSRQYF. Written as DNA, the CDR3 is TGTGCCAGCAGCCCAAGGACTAGCGGGAGTCGGCAGTACTTC.

This chain links TRBV11-2 with TRBJ1-4; a possible D gene is TRBD1 (6 bases). Trimming removed 5 bases at V and 7 bases at J, with 17 bases between. From germline, CDR1 is SGHAT and CDR2 FQNNGV. The CDR3 consists of 15 residues. The CDR3 DNA reads TGTGCCAGCAGCGGGGGTTCGGGGGGGCCTGAAAAACTGTTTTTT. It translates to CASSGGSGGPEKLFF.

This clone was picked up one time. This sequence joins TRBV28 and TRBJ1-2; D remains unclear. The CDR3 loop spans 13 amino acids. Deletions cut 10 bases from V and 2 bases from J, with 14 bases between. From germline, CDR1 is MDHEN and CDR2 SYDVKM. CDR3 in amino acids: CATAGRGNYGYTF. The DNA for the CDR3 is TGTGCCACCGCCGGGCGCGGGAACTATGGCTACACCTTC.

J is TRBJ2-7 and V is TRBV29-1, with D possibly being TRBD1 (5 bases). The CDR3 length is 15 residues. Germline V CDR1 and CDR2: SQVTM, ANQGSEA. V was pared by 1 base and J by 0 bases, with 13 bases between. The DNA for the CDR3 is TGCAGCGTTGAAGCGAAGGGCGACAGCTCCTACGAGCAGTACTTC. It is translated as CSVEAKGDSSYEQYF.

The chain couples TRBV2 to TRBJ1-2, with 7 bases fitting TRBD1. Per the germline V gene, CDR1 is SNHLY and CDR2 is FYNNEI. This CDR3 comprises 16 residues. Losses at the gene ends were 1 base for V and 4 bases for J; bases not matched to a gene: 9. The CDR3 region is CASSEGARGLAYGYTF. The CDR3, as DNA: TGTGCCAGCAGTGAAGGGGCAAGGGGGCTTGCCTATGGCTACACCTTC. Combining the CDR3 with reference TRBV2 and TRBJ1-2 gives the whole variable domain EPEVTQTPSHQVTQMGQEVILRCVPISNHLYFYWYRQILGQKVEFLVSFYNNEISEKSEIFDDQFSVERPDGSNFTLKIRSTKLEDSAMYFCASSEGARGLAYGYTFGSGTRLTVV.

The rearrangement uses TRBV7-3 and TRBJ2-7, with D possibly TRBD2 on 6 matching bases. Trimming took 1 base from V and 3 from J, leaving 13 bases between them. The length of the CDR3 is 15 residues. The germline gives CDR1 SGHTA, CDR2 FQGTGA. CDR3 sequence reads: CASSLSPGAYYEQYF. The DNA of the CDR3 is TGTGCCAGCAGCTTAAGTCCGGGAGCCTACTACGAGCAGTACTTC.

V and J are TRBV7-2 and TRBJ2-7, with unresolved D. The CDR3 has 12 amino acids. V was shortened by 5 bases and J by 0 bases, with 5 bases between the two germline ends. Germline CDR1 and CDR2: SGHTA and FQGNSA. CDR3 DNA sequence: TGTGCCAGCAGCCCAGGCTCCTACGAGCAGTACTTC. Amino acids: CASSPGSYEQYF. Full variable domain (outside the CDR3, taken from reference TRBV7-2 and TRBJ2-7): GAGVSQSPSNKVTEKGKDVELRCDPISGHTALYWYRQSLGQGLEFLIYFQGNSAPDKSGLPSDRFSAERTGGSVSTLTIQRTQQEDSAVYLCASSPGSYEQYFGPGTRLTVT.

V is TRBV18 and J is TRBJ2-7, with 12 positions matching TRBD2. Germline-derived CDR1 and CDR2 are KGHSH and LQKENI. The V and J ends lost 3 bases and 4 bases, in that order; junction bases with no gene match: 4. The CDR3 loop spans 15 amino acids. The CDR3 loop is CASSPWTSGTYEQYF. The CDR3 nucleotides are TGTGCCAGCTCACCTTGGACTAGCGGGACTTACGAGCAGTACTTC.

The chain combines TRBV6-1 with TRBJ2-7; maybe TRBD2 (6 bases). V shed 1 base and J shed 4 bases, with 11 bases lying between them. In germline, CDR1 is MNHNS, CDR2 SASEGT. This CDR3 contains 14 residues. The CDR3 here is CASSEEGGTYEQYF. DNA of the CDR3: TGTGCCAGCAGTGAAGAGGGAGGTACGTACGAGCAGTACTTC.

The sample holds a few counts of this clone. V usage is TRBV2 and J usage is TRBJ2-7; TRBD2 is a possible D gene (5 bases). Germline V CDR1 and CDR2: SNHLY, FYNNEI. V lost 9 bases, J lost 4 bases, and 19 bases lay in between. The CDR3 spans 14 residues. Here the CDR3 DNA reads TGTGCCAGGAATAGGGAGCGTCTGCGGTACGAGCAGTACTTC. It translates to CARNRERLRYEQYF. Full variable domain (missing parts from reference TRBV2 and TRBJ2-7): EPEVTQTPSHQVTQMGQEVILRCVPISNHLYFYWYRQILGQKVEFLVSFYNNEISEKSEIFDDQFSVERPDGSNFTLKIRSTKLEDSAMYFCARNRERLRYEQYFGPGTRLTVT.

The chain links TRBV9 to TRBJ2-1; 8 bases match TRBD2. Looked up from germline, CDR1 is SGDLS and CDR2 is YYNGEE. The CDR3 is 16 amino acids. Trimming cost V 0 bases and J 6 bases; bases outside gene matches: 8. Here the CDR3 reads CASSVGPGGPGNEQFF. The CDR3 region has the DNA TGTGCCAGCAGCGTAGGCCCGGGGGGGCCGGGCAATGAGCAGTTCTTC.

The V call is TRBV6-5, the J call TRBJ2-3; possible D gene TRBD2, 6 bases. Germline V lookup: CDR1 MNHEY, CDR2 SVGAGI. V lost 8 bases, J lost 2 bases, and 11 bases lay in between. The CDR3 sequence is 13 residues long. CDR3 protein: CASGTLYTDTQYF. The CDR3 DNA reads TGTGCCAGCGGGACTCTCTACACAGATACGCAGTATTTT.

In this sample, this clone is large (0.1 to 1%). The rearrangement uses TRBV7-7 and TRBJ1-5; D remains unclear. The CDR3 runs to 18 residues. Per the germline V gene, CDR1 is SSHAT and CDR2 is FNYEAQ (reference sequence). V shed 5 bases and J shed 0 bases, with 20 bases lying between them. As DNA, the CDR3 is TGTGCCAGCAGCCATCCGGACGGGATTAACTATAGCAATCAGCCCCAGCATTTT. Translated: CASSHPDGINYSNQPQHF.

This sequence joins TRBV7-9 and TRBJ1-2; possible D gene TRBD1, 5 bases. Germline loops: CDR1 SEHNR, CDR2 FQNEAQ (reference sequence). The V end was cut by 3 bases, the J end by 4 bases, with 12 bases between. This CDR3 is built from 14 residues. The CDR3, as DNA: TGTGCCAGCAGCTTTCAGGGAACCCCCTATGGCTACACCTTC. Translating it yields CASSFQGTPYGYTF.

V usage is TRBV7-3 and J usage is TRBJ2-7; D is perhaps TRBD2 (6 bases). V was trimmed by 1 base and J by 3 bases, leaving 10 bases between them. CDR1 and CDR2 (germline): SGHTA, FQGTGA. This CDR3 spans 14 amino acids. The DNA of the CDR3 is TGTGCCAGCAGCTTAATCGGGGGTCTCTACGAGCAGTACTTC. Protein: CASSLIGGLYEQYF. The full variable domain, rest sourced from reference TRBV7-3 and TRBJ2-7, is GAGVSQTPSNKVTEKGKYVELRCDPISGHTALYWYRQSLGQGPEFLIYFQGTGAADDSGLPNDRFFAVRPEGSVSTLKIQRTERGDSAVYLCASSLIGGLYEQYFGPGTRLTVT.

This chain joins TRBV7-6 and TRBJ2-7, with a weak D call TRBD2 (6 bases). The germline gives CDR1 SGHVS, CDR2 FNYEAQ. V was pared by 0 bases and J by 6 bases, with 12 bases between. This CDR3 is 14 amino acids long. The CDR3 loop reads CASSLAIGGTEQYF. CDR3 nucleotide sequence: TGTGCCAGCAGCTTAGCGATAGGCGGGACCGAGCAGTACTTC.

Remarks on this clone: Mismatch with germline at one junction end may stem from a read error. This sequence joins TRBV5-6 and TRBJ1-1, with D unresolved. The CDR3 is 16 residues long. Germline assignment: CDR1 SGHDT and CDR2 YYEEEE. The CDR3 loop reads CASRLEGGGMNTKAFF. The CDR3 nucleotides are TGTGCCAGCAGACTGGAGGGAGGAGGGATGAACACTAAAGCTTTCTTT.

The rearrangement uses TRBV4-1 and TRBJ2-7; D call uncertain. V shed 0 bases and J shed 6 bases, with 18 bases lying between them. CDR1 is MGHRA and CDR2 is YSYEKL in the germline V gene. CDR3 length: 16 residues. The CDR3 reads CASSQDLGAVASEQYF. The CDR3 DNA follows: TGCGCCAGCAGCCAAGATCTCGGCGCGGTGGCTTCCGAGCAGTACTTC.

This clone has only one observation. The V and J genes are TRBV9 and TRBJ1-1, with D perhaps TRBD1 (6 bases). The V gene's germline CDR1 is SGDLS and CDR2 YYNGEE. The CDR3 is 15 amino acids. Trimming left V 2 bases short and J 1 base short, with 12 bases between. CDR3 coding DNA: TGTGCCAGCAGCGTCCAATCGACAGGGAACACTGAAGCTTTCTTT. It codes for CASSVQSTGNTEAFF.